The 25 T cell receptor beta chains reported below all come from one sample, sequenced in a study of blood T cell repertoires in COVID-19. TCRdb keeps only in-frame clones here, not all; method: immunoSEQ multiplex PCR. The sample consists of roughly 330,000 clones, 65% to 90% of them appearing once. Sequencing was done on a sample of PBMCs or T cells enriched from blood (not recorded which). These receptors originate from a woman between 18 and 29 years old who had recovered from COVID-19.

The genes are TRBV5-8 and TRBJ1-2; 9 bases match TRBD1. Germline CDR1 and CDR2: SGHTS and YDEGEE. This CDR3 contains 17 residues. J lost 7 bases, V lost 4 bases, and 17 bases had no gene match. CDR3 sequence: CASSPWGVGTGIVGYTF. The DNA for the CDR3 is TGTGCCAGCAGCCCCTGGGGAGTCGGGACAGGGATCGTTGGCTACACCTTC. The variable domain in full, completed from reference TRBV5-8 and TRBJ1-2, reads EAGVTQSPTHLIKTRGQQATLRCSPISGHTSVYWYQQALGLGLQFLLWYDEGEERNRGNFPPRFSGRQFPNYSSELNVNALELEDSALYLCASSPWGVGTGIVGYTFGSGTRLTVV.

The chain carries TRBV2 and TRBJ2-2; D is perhaps TRBD1 (5 bases). CDR1 is SNHLY and CDR2 is FYNNEI in the germline V gene. Trimming stripped 7 bases from V and 1 base from J, with 13 bases between. The CDR3 has 15 amino acids. CDR3: CASTLTGMNTGELFF. In nucleotides, the CDR3 is TGTGCCAGCACGTTAACAGGAATGAACACCGGGGAGCTGTTTTTT.

The chain's CDR3 is CASSARQGKRYTF. The CDR3 nucleotides are TGTGCCAGCAGTGCCCGACAGGGAAAGCGCTACACCTTC. The rearrangement links TRBV2 to TRBJ1-2; 7 bases match TRBD1. Germline V gene lookup returns CDR1 SNHLY and CDR2 FYNNEI. Unmatched junction bases numbered 8, after V lost 4 bases and J lost 9 bases. This CDR3 spans 13 amino acids.

The chain has TRBV29-1 and TRBJ2-7, with 7 bases that match TRBD1. Per the germline V gene, CDR1 is SQVTM and CDR2 is ANQGSEA. CDR3 length: 14 residues. V trimming: 2 bases; J trimming: 0 bases; junction bases outside the gene matches: 4. CDR3 nucleotide sequence: TGCAGCGTTGAACGGGACAGAAACTCCTACGAGCAGTACTTC. The encoded protein is CSVERDRNSYEQYF.

The CDR3 nucleotides read TGTGCCAGCAGTTACAGGGCCTCGGGGGTTGGAGATACGCAGTATTTT. Translation: CASSYRASGVGDTQYF. The genes are TRBV6-5 and TRBJ2-3, with D possibly matching TRBD2 (6 bases). Trimming removed 2 bases from V and 5 bases from J, with 17 bases in between. CDR3 length: 16 residues. From germline, CDR1 is MNHEY and CDR2 SVGAGI.

The CDR3 is CASSIMETQYF. DNA for the CDR3: TGTGCCAGTAGTATTATGGAGACCCAGTACTTC. The chain is built from TRBV19 and TRBJ2-5; D gene ambiguous. V lost 3 bases and J lost 5, with 4 bases in between. CDR1 is LNHDA and CDR2 is SQIVND in the germline V gene (reference sequence). The CDR3 has 11 residues.

This chain links TRBV27 with TRBJ1-6; no reliable D call. Germline lookup yields CDR1 MNHEY and CDR2 SMNVEV (reference sequence). The CDR3 contains 14 residues. V was trimmed by 0 bases and J by 8 bases, leaving 8 bases between them. The CDR3 here is CASSLSLGDSPLHF. The CDR3 bases are TGTGCCAGCAGTTTATCCCTCGGGGATTCACCCCTCCACTTT.

This clone has a single count. CDR3 loop: CASSSISGENIQYF. The CDR3, as DNA: TGTGCCAGCAGCTCGATATCGGGAGAAAACATTCAGTACTTC. The V gene is TRBV7-9, the J gene TRBJ2-4; D is possibly TRBD2 (6 bases). With 4 bases removed from V and 5 bases from J, the gap between germline ends came to 12 bases. In germline, CDR1 is SEHNR, CDR2 FQNEAQ (reference sequence). The CDR3 is 14 amino acids.

There are a few counts of this clone. Here the CDR3 reads CASSHRGGQGADWTINQPQHF. The CDR3 DNA reads TGCGCCAGCAGCCATCGGGGGGGGCAGGGAGCAGACTGGACGATCAATCAGCCCCAGCATTTT. The chain links TRBV4-1 to TRBJ1-5; possibly TRBD1 for D (6 bases). This CDR3 is 21 amino acids long. V was pared by 3 bases and J by 3 bases, with 30 bases between. Germline-derived CDR1 and CDR2 are MGHRA and YSYEKL.

The chain has TRBV7-3 and TRBJ1-1, with 7 bases aligning to TRBD1. The CDR3 length is 14 residues. Germline V gene lookup returns CDR1 SGHTA and CDR2 FQGTGA. J gave up 2 bases and V 5 bases, and 5 bases lay outside the gene matches. The CDR3 loop is CASSLQGDNTEAFF. The CDR3 DNA is TGTGCCAGCAGCCTCCAGGGGGACAACACTGAAGCTTTCTTT.

This chain links TRBV7-9 with TRBJ2-3; D perhaps matches TRBD2 (6 bases). This CDR3 region has 15 residues. Per germline, CDR1 SEHNR and CDR2 FQNEAQ (reference sequence). V was shortened by 5 bases and J by 2 bases, with 14 bases between the two germline ends. The CDR3 here is CASSPPREDTDTQYF. The DNA of the CDR3 is TGTGCCAGCAGCCCTCCAAGGGAGGACACAGATACGCAGTATTTT.

For this clone: The identical CDR3 is also encoded by other nucleotide sequences in the sample. V is TRBV24-1 and J is TRBJ2-3; D not resolved. Germline V gene lookup returns CDR1 KGHDR and CDR2 SFDVKD. Trimming pared 4 bases from V and 1 base from J, leaving 8 bases between. The CDR3 is made up of 14 amino acids. CDR3 in DNA: TGTGCCACCAGTGACCCCCAGGGCACAGATACGCAGTATTTT. This encodes CATSDPQGTDTQYF.

The J gene is TRBJ1-1, the V gene TRBV12-3 or TRBV12-4, with a possible D match to TRBD1 (6 bases). V gave up 4 bases and J gave up 3 bases, with 9 bases separating them. The CDR3 covers 13 residues. The CDR3: CASSSTGYTEAFF. CDR3 in DNA: TGTGCCAGCAGTTCAACAGGGTACACTGAAGCTTTCTTT.

As concerns this clone: One end of the junction is discordant with germline, which a read error may explain. This sequence joins TRBV19 and TRBJ2-1, with a possible D match to TRBD2 (5 bases). This CDR3 comprises 18 residues. In germline, CDR1 is LNHDA, CDR2 SQIVND (reference sequence). CDR3 DNA: TGTGCCAGTAGCATAGGGTTTAGCGCCCTCAGCTCCTACAATGAGCAGTTCTTC. Translation gives CASSIGFSALSSYNEQFF.

In the case of this clone: Other DNA sequences in this sample translate to the same CDR3. This rearrangement joins TRBV7-9 to TRBJ1-4; a possible D gene is TRBD1 (5 bases). CDR1 and CDR2 (germline): SEHNR, FQNEAQ (reference sequence). The CDR3 sequence is 13 residues long. Trimming removed 5 bases at V and 4 bases at J, with 8 bases between. This CDR3 reads CASSSGGNEKLFF. In nucleotides, the CDR3 is TGTGCCAGCAGCAGCGGGGGTAATGAAAAACTGTTTTTT.

The chain combines TRBV24-1 with TRBJ1-5; D possibly corresponds to TRBD1 (5 bases). CDR1 is KGHDR, CDR2 SFDVKD, per germline. This CDR3 region has 14 residues. The V end was cut by 4 bases, the J end by 3 bases, with 9 bases between. The CDR3 here is CATSEGGVNQPQHF. In DNA form, the CDR3 reads TGTGCCACCAGTGAGGGGGGGGTCAATCAGCCCCAGCATTTT.

The chain is built from TRBV10-2 and TRBJ1-1; TRBD1 might be the D (5 bases). V dropped 4 bases and J dropped 4 bases, with 19 bases sitting between them. The CDR3 length is 16 residues. Germline assignment: CDR1 WSHSY and CDR2 SAAADI. The CDR3 sequence is CASSGDAGFVGTEAFF. Written as DNA, the CDR3 is TGCGCCAGCAGTGGGGACGCGGGGTTCGTCGGCACTGAAGCTTTCTTT.

This chain joins TRBV13 and TRBJ2-7; 8 positions match TRBD2. The germline V gene encodes CDR1 PRHDT and CDR2 FYEKMQ (reference sequence). CDR3 length: 15 amino acids. V trimming: 5 bases; J trimming: 3 bases; junction bases outside the gene matches: 9. The CDR3 DNA follows: TGTGCCAGCAGCCCGGCAGCGGGAGAGAGCTACGAGCAGTACTTC. As protein: CASSPAAGESYEQYF.

The rearrangement joins TRBV27 to TRBJ2-6; maybe TRBD1 (6 bases). Germline CDR1 is MNHEY and CDR2 is SMNVEV (reference sequence). The CDR3 sequence is 15 residues long. The ends were cut back, 6 bases at V and 0 bases at J, with 9 bases in the middle. The CDR3 DNA is TGTGCCAGCAGGGGGGCCTTCTCTGGGGCCAACGTCCTGACTTTC. Protein sequence: CASRGAFSGANVLTF.

The gene calls are TRBV6-5 and TRBJ2-1, with 9 bases lining up with TRBD1. CDR3 length: 13 residues. In germline, CDR1 is MNHEY, CDR2 SVGAGI. With 11 bases clipped from V and 2 bases from J, the junction kept 4 bases outside the gene matches. CDR3 nucleotides: TGTGCCCTGGGACAGGGACCCTACAATGAGCAGTTCTTC. This encodes CALGQGPYNEQFF.

The V gene is TRBV10-3, the J gene TRBJ1-1; 8 bases agree with TRBD1. Germline V gives CDR1 ENHRY, CDR2 SYGVKD. Germline trimming cut 11 bases from V and 11 bases from J; bases unmatched to any gene: 16. This CDR3 comprises 13 residues. CDR3 sequence (DNA): TGTGCCGTGGAAGCTCGGACAGGGTCGTATGCTTTCTTT. Translating it yields CAVEARTGSYAFF.

The V and J genes are TRBV4-2 and TRBJ2-3; TRBD2 aligns across 9 bases. Germline V gene data show CDR1 as LGHNA and CDR2 as YNFKEQ. Unmatched junction bases numbered 11, after V lost 4 bases and J lost 6 bases. CDR3 length equals 16 residues. The CDR3 sequence: CASSLERGGASDTQYF. For the CDR3, the DNA is TGTGCCAGCAGCCTCGAACGCGGGGGGGCCTCGGATACGCAGTATTTT.

The chain employs TRBV6-1 and TRBJ1-6; TRBD1 matches at 7 bases. The V gene's germline CDR1 is MNHNS and CDR2 SASEGT. This CDR3 contains 15 residues. V was clipped by 0 bases and J by 7 bases; unmatched bases: 3. Here the CDR3 reads CASSEAAGGNSPLHF. The CDR3 region has the DNA TGTGCCAGCAGTGAAGCGGCAGGGGGGAATTCACCCCTCCACTTT.

V is TRBV19 and J is TRBJ1-1; maybe TRBD1 (6 bases). Trimming stripped 5 bases from V and 4 bases from J, with 8 bases between. Germline assignment: CDR1 LNHDA and CDR2 SQIVND (reference sequence). CDR3 length: 12 residues. The CDR3 loop reads CASSDRRTEAFF. The CDR3 DNA reads TGTGCCAGTAGTGACAGGCGCACTGAAGCTTTCTTT. The variable domain in full, with the rest retrieved from reference TRBV19 and TRBJ1-1, is DGGITQSPKYLFRKEGQNVTLSCEQNLNHDAMYWYRQDPGQGLRLIYYSQIVNDFQKGDIAEGYSVSREKKESFPLTVTSAQKNPTAFYLCASSDRRTEAFFGQGTRLTVV.

The J gene is TRBJ2-1, the V gene TRBV6-1; possibly TRBD1 for D (6 bases). In germline, CDR1 is MNHNS, CDR2 SASEGT. Trimming pared 2 bases from V and 4 bases from J, leaving 15 bases between. This CDR3 is built from 16 residues. In nucleotides, the CDR3 is TGTGCCAGCAGTGAAACCTCGGACAGCCCATACAATGAGCAGTTCTTC. Its translation is CASSETSDSPYNEQFF.